This T cell receptor (beta chain) derives from a study of T cell repertoires in cytomegalovirus infection. Findings and caveats of the study: Carriers of CMV plus the relevant HLA were identified by cumulative public TCR beta family frequency.

On this clonotype: Its target is not known.

The CDR3 is 14 amino acids. Germline loops: CDR1 MNHEY, CDR2 SMNVEV (reference sequence). The V gene lost 8 bases and the J gene lost 10 bases, with 20 bases spanning the gap. TCRdb re-derived calls from the reads in MiXCR, one entry per CDR3 protein. Of fewer than 550,000 distinct CDR3 sequences listed, 16% are singletons. The J gene is TRBJ1-4, the V gene TRBV27; D is uncertain. The sequencing input was CD8+ T cells from PBMCs. This sequence was found in a human donor in good health (CMV status not recorded). Some clones in this sample may be carry-over from other donors' samples. In nucleotides, the CDR3 is TGTGCCAGCGGAAGTGTGACCTCGATTGGAAAACTGTTTTTT. This encodes CASGSVTSIGKLFF.